A single sample is the source of the 5 T cell receptor beta chains below, sequenced in a study of identical twins' blood T cells (dated by TCRdb to the early 2010s). Library construction relied on 5' RACE. TCRdb lists the instrument as Illumina Genome Analyzer IIx. TCRdb passed the public sequencing reads through fastp at Q25 and MiXCR, retaining productive beta sequences. Each CDR3 protein appears once, grouped with its most common genes and DNA. The sample table shows about 370,000 distinct CDR3 sequences, and around 30% are seen once. 5.5% to 6.5% of the sample is in the top ten clones. The sequenced sample was PBMCs. The receptors were gathered from a woman aged 18-49 years in good health.

The chain is built from TRBV20-1 and TRBJ2-3, with 8 nucleotides matching TRBD2. There are 14 residues in the CDR3. Looked up from germline, CDR1 is DFQATT and CDR2 is SNEGSKA (reference sequence). Trimming at V came to 4 bases and at J to 1 base, leaving 4 bases not matched to a gene. CDR3 in amino acids: CSAIGAGGTDTQYF. DNA for the CDR3: TGCAGTGCTATAGGAGCGGGGGGCACAGATACGCAGTATTTT.

This clonotype was detected a few times. The V and J genes are TRBV7-9 and TRBJ1-2; no clear D gene. Germline CDR1 and CDR2: SEHNR and FQNEAQ (reference sequence). The ends were cut back, 2 bases at V and 3 bases at J, with 7 bases in the middle. This CDR3 has 13 amino acids. CDR3 region: CASSLQEHYGYTF. The CDR3 nucleotides are TGTGCCAGCAGCTTACAGGAACACTATGGCTACACCTTC.

This clonotype was detected only a few times. The rearrangement joins TRBV14 to TRBJ2-7, with TRBD1 as a possible D gene (6 bases). Germline CDR1 SGHDN, CDR2 FVKESK. V lost 0 bases and J lost 3, with 9 bases in between. CDR3 size: 14 residues. CDR3 DNA sequence: TGTGCCAGCAGCCAAGACCCGGGACACTACGAGCAGTACTTC. Amino acid sequence: CASSQDPGHYEQYF.

This clonotype has only a few counts. The V gene is TRBV10-3, the J gene TRBJ1-2; the D gene is possibly TRBD1 (5 bases). This CDR3 comprises 10 residues. Between the trimmed V and J ends, which lost 8 bases and 8 bases, there was a span of 9 bases. Germline CDR1 reads ENHRY; CDR2 reads SYGVKD. CDR3 in amino acids: CAIGGEGYTF. Here the CDR3 DNA reads TGTGCCATCGGAGGGGAAGGCTACACCTTC.

The genes are TRBV20-1 and TRBJ2-3, with a possible D match to TRBD2 (7 bases). Germline V gene data show CDR1 as DFQATT and CDR2 as SNEGSKA (reference sequence). V was cut by 0 bases and J by 5 bases, with 18 bases left in between. There are 16 residues in the CDR3. The CDR3 loop reads CSARDSPGGRRDTQYF. The CDR3 DNA reads as TGCAGTGCTAGAGATAGTCCCGGGGGGCGACGAGATACGCAGTATTTT.